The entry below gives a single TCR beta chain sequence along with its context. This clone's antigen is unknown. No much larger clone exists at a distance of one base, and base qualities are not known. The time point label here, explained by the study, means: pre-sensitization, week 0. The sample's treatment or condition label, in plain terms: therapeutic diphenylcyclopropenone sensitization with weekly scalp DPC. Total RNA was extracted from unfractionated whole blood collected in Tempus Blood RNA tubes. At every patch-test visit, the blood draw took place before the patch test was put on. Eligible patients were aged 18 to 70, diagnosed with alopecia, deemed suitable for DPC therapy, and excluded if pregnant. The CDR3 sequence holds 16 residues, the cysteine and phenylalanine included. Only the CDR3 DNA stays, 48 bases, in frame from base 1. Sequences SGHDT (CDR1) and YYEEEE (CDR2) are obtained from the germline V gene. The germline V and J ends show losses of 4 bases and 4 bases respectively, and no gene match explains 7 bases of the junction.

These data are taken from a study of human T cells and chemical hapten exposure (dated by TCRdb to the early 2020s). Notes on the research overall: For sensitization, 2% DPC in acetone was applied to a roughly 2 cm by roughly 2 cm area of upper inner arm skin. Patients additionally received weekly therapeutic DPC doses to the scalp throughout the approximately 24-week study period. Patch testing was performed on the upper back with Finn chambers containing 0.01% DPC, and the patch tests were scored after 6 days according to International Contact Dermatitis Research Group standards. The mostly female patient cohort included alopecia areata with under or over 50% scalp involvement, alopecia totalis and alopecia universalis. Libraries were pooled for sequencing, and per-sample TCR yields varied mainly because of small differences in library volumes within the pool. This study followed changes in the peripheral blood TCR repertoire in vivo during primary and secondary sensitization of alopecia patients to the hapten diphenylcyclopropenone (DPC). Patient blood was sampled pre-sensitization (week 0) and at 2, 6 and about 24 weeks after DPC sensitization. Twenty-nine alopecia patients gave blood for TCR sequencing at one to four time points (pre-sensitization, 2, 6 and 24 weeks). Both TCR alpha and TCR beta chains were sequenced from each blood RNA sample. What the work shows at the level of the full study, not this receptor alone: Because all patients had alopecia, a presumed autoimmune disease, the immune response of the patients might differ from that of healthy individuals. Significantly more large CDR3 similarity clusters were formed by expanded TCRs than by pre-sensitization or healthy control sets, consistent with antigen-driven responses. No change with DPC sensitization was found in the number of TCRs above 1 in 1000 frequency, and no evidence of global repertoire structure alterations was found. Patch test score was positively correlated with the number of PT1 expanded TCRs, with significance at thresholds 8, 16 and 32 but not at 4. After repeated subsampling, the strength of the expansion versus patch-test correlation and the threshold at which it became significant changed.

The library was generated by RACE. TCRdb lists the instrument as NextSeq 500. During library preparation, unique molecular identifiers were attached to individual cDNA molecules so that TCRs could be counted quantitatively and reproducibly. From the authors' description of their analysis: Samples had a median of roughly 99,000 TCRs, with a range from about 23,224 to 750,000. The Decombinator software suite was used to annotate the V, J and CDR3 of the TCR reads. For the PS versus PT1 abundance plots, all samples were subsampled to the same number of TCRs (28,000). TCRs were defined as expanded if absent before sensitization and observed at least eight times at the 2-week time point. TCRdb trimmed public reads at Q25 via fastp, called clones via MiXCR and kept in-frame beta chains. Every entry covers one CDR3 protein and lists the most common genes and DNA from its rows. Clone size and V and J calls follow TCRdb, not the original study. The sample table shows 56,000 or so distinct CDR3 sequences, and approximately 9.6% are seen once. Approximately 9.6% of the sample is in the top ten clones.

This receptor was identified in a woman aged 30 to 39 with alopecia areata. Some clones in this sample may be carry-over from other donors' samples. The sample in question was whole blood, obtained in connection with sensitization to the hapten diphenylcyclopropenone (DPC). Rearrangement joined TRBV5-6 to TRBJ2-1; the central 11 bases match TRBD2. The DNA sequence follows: TGTGCCAGCAGCATTCTCCTAGCGGGGGGTTACAATGAGCAGTTCTTC. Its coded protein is CASSILLAGGYNEQFF.